Following are 21 T cell receptor beta chains from one sample sequenced in a study of cytomegalovirus exposure and HLA in healthy donors. The PCR made use of 60 Vbeta and 13 Jbeta primers. TCRdb's table, derived via immunoSEQ multiplex PCR, lists solely in-frame clones and lacks some. This sample yields some 110,000 clones, of which approximately 77% are seen a single time; about 5% belongs to the top ten. The sequenced sample was PBMCs. All receptors come from a man aged 50 to 60 in good health and CMV-seropositive.

This chain connects TRBV5-5 to TRBJ1-2; the D gene is possibly TRBD1 (6 bases). Germline CDR1 reads SGHKS; CDR2 reads YYEKEE (reference sequence). The CDR3 is 14 amino acids. The germline V and J ends were trimmed by 4 bases and 0 bases, with 10 bases remaining between them. CDR3 sequence (DNA): TGTGCCAGCAGCCCGGGACAAGCTAACTATGGCTACACCTTC. Translation gives CASSPGQANYGYTF. The full variable domain, in which reference TRBV5-5 and TRBJ1-2 provide the parts outside the CDR3, is DAGVTQSPTHLIKTRGQQVTLRCSPISGHKSVSWYQQVLGQGPQFIFQYYEKEERGRGNFPDRFSARQFPNYSSELNVNALLLGDSALYLCASSPGQANYGYTFGSGTRLTVV.

This sequence joins TRBV4-3 and TRBJ1-2, with TRBD1 as a possible D gene (6 bases). Germline-derived CDR1 and CDR2 are LGHNA and YSLEER. The ends were cut back, 4 bases at V and 4 bases at J, with 10 bases in the middle. CDR3 length: 13 residues. CDR3 protein: CASSRQGFYGYTF. CDR3 nucleotides: TGCGCCAGCAGCCGCCAGGGGTTCTATGGCTACACCTTC.

This clone came up once. V usage is TRBV16 and J usage is TRBJ2-7, with TRBD2 as a possible D gene (7 bases). Germline V CDR1 and CDR2: KGHSY, FQNENV. This CDR3 has 13 amino acids. Trimming pared 4 bases from V and 5 bases from J, leaving 12 bases between. Here the CDR3 reads CASSLPGGHEQYF. DNA of the CDR3: TGTGCCAGCAGCCTCCCGGGGGGCCACGAGCAGTACTTC.

J is TRBJ2-1 and V is TRBV4-1; TRBD2 matches at 11 bases. V gave up 2 bases and J gave up 3 bases; unmatched junction bases: 6. Germline-derived CDR1 and CDR2 are MGHRA and YSYEKL. This CDR3 comprises 17 residues. The CDR3 coding sequence is TGCGCCAGCAGCCAACAGACTAGCGGGAATATCTACAATGAGCAGTTCTTC. Translated: CASSQQTSGNIYNEQFF.

The J gene is TRBJ1-3, the V gene TRBV5-1; maybe TRBD1 (6 bases). CDR1 is SGHRS, CDR2 YFSETQ, per germline. V was pared by 0 bases and J by 8 bases, with 15 bases between. There are 15 residues in the CDR3. This chain's CDR3 is CASSLAGQIGDTIYF. The CDR3 DNA reads TGCGCCAGCAGCTTGGCCGGACAGATCGGAGACACCATATATTTT.

The V call is TRBV7-9, the J call TRBJ1-4; D unresolved. The V end lost 5 bases, the J end lost 12 bases, and 13 bases lay between the germline ends. Per germline, CDR1 SEHNR and CDR2 FQNEAQ (reference sequence). There are 12 residues in the CDR3. CDR3 protein: CASSESGDELFF. CDR3 nucleotides: TGTGCCAGCAGCGAATCCGGGGATGAACTGTTTTTT. Filled out from reference TRBV7-9 and TRBJ1-4, the complete variable domain reads DTGVSQNPRHKITKRGQNVTFRCDPISEHNRLYWYRQTLGQGPEFLTYFQNEAQLEKSRLLSDRFSAERPKGSFSTLEIQRTEQGDSAMYLCASSESGDELFFGSGTQLSVL.

This clone was observed a handful of times. The CDR3 DNA is TGTGCCAGCAGCTTAGAGGCAGGAGCCAAAAACATTCAGTACTTC. This encodes CASSLEAGAKNIQYF. The chain is built from TRBV7-6 and TRBJ2-4; no reliable D call. Germline V gene data show CDR1 as SGHVS and CDR2 as FNYEAQ. Trimming stripped 1 base from V and 0 bases from J, with 7 bases between. This CDR3 comprises 15 residues.

CDR3 sequence: CASSELAVNTGELFF. The CDR3 nucleotides are TGTGCCAGCAGTGAACTAGCGGTAAACACCGGGGAGCTGTTTTTT. This chain uses TRBV2 with TRBJ2-2; 7 positions agree with TRBD2. The trim removed 2 bases at V and 2 bases at J, leaving 2 bases unmatched. This CDR3 has 15 amino acids. CDR1 is SNHLY, CDR2 FYNNEI, per germline.

The genes are TRBV5-5 and TRBJ2-3; 9 nucleotides match TRBD2. Losses at the gene ends were 1 base for V and 4 bases for J; bases not matched to a gene: 7. The germline V gene has CDR1 SGHKS and CDR2 YYEKEE (reference sequence). The CDR3 has 16 amino acids. Here the CDR3 reads CASSLSWAGGPDTQYF. CDR3 bases: TGTGCCAGCAGCTTGAGTTGGGCGGGGGGGCCAGATACGCAGTATTTT. Full variable domain (outside the CDR3, taken from reference TRBV5-5 and TRBJ2-3): DAGVTQSPTHLIKTRGQQVTLRCSPISGHKSVSWYQQVLGQGPQFIFQYYEKEERGRGNFPDRFSARQFPNYSSELNVNALLLGDSALYLCASSLSWAGGPDTQYFGPGTRLTVL.

V is TRBV30 and J is TRBJ1-1; no definite D call. CDR1 is GTSNPN, CDR2 SVGIG, per germline (reference sequence). V lost 1 base, J lost 5 bases, and 14 bases lay in between. The CDR3 totals 14 residues. The CDR3 protein is CAWSAARRATEAFF. The CDR3 region has the DNA TGTGCCTGGAGTGCCGCCCGGCGGGCGACTGAAGCTTTCTTT.

A note on this clone: Other nucleotide sequences from this sample produce the same CDR3. V gene TRBV4-3 combines with J gene TRBJ1-1; D possibly corresponds to TRBD1 (5 bases). V lost 0 bases, J lost 1 base, and 9 bases lay in between. There are 15 residues in the CDR3. Germline V gene sequence: CDR1 LGHNA, CDR2 YSLEER. The CDR3 loop reads CASSQDRGRNTEAFF. The CDR3 region has the DNA TGCGCCAGCAGCCAAGACCGGGGGAGGAACACTGAAGCTTTCTTT.

V is TRBV6-1 and J is TRBJ1-4; no definite D call. This CDR3 contains 18 residues. Germline lookup yields CDR1 MNHNS and CDR2 SASEGT. V lost 0 bases, J lost 0 bases, and 14 bases lay in between. The CDR3 bases are TGTGCCAGCAGTGAAGCGCACCAGTCCTTTGCAACTAATGAAAAACTGTTTTTT. Amino acid sequence: CASSEAHQSFATNEKLFF.

V is TRBV5-1 and J is TRBJ2-7, with 9 positions matching TRBD1. CDR1 SGHRS and CDR2 YFSETQ come from the germline V gene. The junction had 6 bases not matched to a gene; V was cut back by 5 bases and J by 0 bases. This CDR3 is 15 amino acids long. This CDR3 reads CASSSDRGSSYEQYF. The CDR3 DNA reads TGCGCCAGCAGTTCTGACAGGGGGTCCTCCTACGAGCAGTACTTC. Based on the CDR3 plus reference TRBV5-1 and TRBJ2-7, the full variable domain is KAGVTQTPRYLIKTRGQQVTLSCSPISGHRSVSWYQQTPGQGLQFLFEYFSETQRNKGNFPGRFSGRQFSNSRSEMNVSTLELGDSALYLCASSSDRGSSYEQYFGPGTRLTVT.

The chain carries TRBV7-8 and TRBJ2-7; 9 bases align to TRBD1. CDR1 SGHVS and CDR2 FQNEAQ come from the germline V gene. The CDR3 spans 15 residues. V was clipped by 11 bases and J by 2 bases; unmatched bases: 13. The CDR3 sequence is CASARGQGSAYEQYF. Here the CDR3 DNA reads TGTGCCTCAGCCCGAGGACAGGGGTCAGCCTACGAGCAGTACTTC.

This chain links TRBV29-1 with TRBJ1-1; possible D gene TRBD1, 6 bases. The ends were cut back, 6 bases at V and 4 bases at J, with 15 bases in the middle. The CDR3 runs 13 residues. Germline V gives CDR1 SQVTM, CDR2 ANQGSEA. CDR3 sequence: CSVLQGTFTEAFF. The CDR3 region has the DNA TGCAGCGTGCTACAGGGTACCTTCACTGAAGCTTTCTTT.

The chain carries TRBV7-8 and TRBJ1-4; TRBD1 matches at 8 bases. Germline V gives CDR1 SGHVS, CDR2 FQNEAQ. With V trimmed by 5 bases and J by 5 bases, 4 bases remained unmatched. This CDR3 has 14 residues. The CDR3 loop is CASSPTGGNEKLFF. The CDR3 DNA follows: TGTGCCAGCAGCCCAACAGGGGGGAATGAAAAACTGTTTTTT.

This rearrangement joins TRBV2 to TRBJ1-6, with D possibly being TRBD1 (5 bases). V shed 6 bases and J shed 10 bases, with 13 bases lying between them. The CDR3 is made up of 13 amino acids. Germline CDR1 and CDR2: SNHLY and FYNNEI. The CDR3 loop reads CASSFDSRSPLHF. DNA of the CDR3: TGTGCCAGCAGCTTTGACAGTAGATCACCCCTCCACTTT.

In this sample, this clone turned up a few times. The V and J genes are TRBV19 and TRBJ2-7; the match to TRBD1 covers 10 bases. This CDR3 is 15 amino acids long. V was clipped by 5 bases and J by 3 bases; unmatched bases: 7. Germline lookup yields CDR1 LNHDA and CDR2 SQIVND (reference sequence). DNA for the CDR3: TGTGCCAGTAGTCCACAGACAGGGGGCGTCTACGAGCAGTACTTC. Translated: CASSPQTGGVYEQYF.

The chain is built from TRBV30 and TRBJ1-2; 10 nucleotides agree with TRBD1. Germline V gene lookup returns CDR1 GTSNPN and CDR2 SVGIG (reference sequence). V lost 5 bases, J lost 14 bases, and 20 bases stayed unmatched. The CDR3 spans 15 residues. The CDR3 DNA is TGTGCCTGGTATCCGGGACAGGGGCTTTCGAGAGGGGTAACCTTC. It encodes CAWYPGQGLSRGVTF.

The CDR3 DNA reads as TGTGCCAGCAGCCCTGGACAGGGAGCTGAAAAACTGTTTTTT. This sequence encodes CASSPGQGAEKLFF. The V and J genes are TRBV27 and TRBJ1-4; 8 nucleotides align to TRBD1. Trimming removed 6 bases from V and 7 bases from J; junction bases left unmatched: 7. The CDR3 spans 14 residues. Germline CDR1 and CDR2: MNHEY and SMNVEV (reference sequence).

The chain has TRBV6-5 and TRBJ2-7; 9 bases are shared with TRBD1. Germline trimming cut 4 bases from V and 4 bases from J; bases unmatched to any gene: 5. CDR1 and CDR2 from the germline V gene are MNHEY and SVGAGI. The CDR3 has 14 amino acids. CDR3 residues: CASSSPDRGYEQYF. The CDR3 coding sequence is TGTGCCAGCAGTTCCCCGGACAGGGGTTACGAGCAGTACTTC.